This entry lists 30 T cell receptor beta chains sequenced from one sample in a study of shared clonotypes between healthy human individuals. Naive CD8 populations comprised CD45RO-negative cells positively selected for CCR7, excluding terminally differentiated effector memory CD45RA+ cells. Measured with immunoSEQ multiplex PCR; TCRdb has only the in-frame clones, and not every one. The sample holds approximately 650,000 clones, roughly 95% seen once. The sequencing input was naive CD8+ T cells sorted from blood. These TCRs come from a woman in her 30s in good health.

The chain joins TRBV7-3 to TRBJ1-5; 7 nucleotides match TRBD1. V shed 5 bases, J shed 9 bases, and the junction held 4 bases outside the gene matches. The CDR3 has 12 residues. Germline V gene lookup returns CDR1 SGHTA and CDR2 FQGTGA. CDR3 nucleotide sequence: TGTGCCAGCAGCCCGGACAGGCCGCCCCAGCATTTT. This codes for CASSPDRPPQHF.

The chain recombines TRBV10-2 with TRBJ2-3, with D possibly TRBD1 on 7 matching bases. The CDR3 covers 14 residues. Trimming cost V 5 bases and J 3 bases, with 12 bases left between them. Germline lookup yields CDR1 WSHSY and CDR2 SAAADI. CDR3 sequence: CASSTQGRTDTQYF. CDR3 in DNA: TGCGCCAGCAGTACACAGGGGAGGACAGATACGCAGTATTTT.

This chain connects TRBV12-1 to TRBJ2-1. TRBV12-1 is a pseudogene segment. This CDR3 comprises 13 residues. This CDR3 reads CASLNWECGEQFF. The DNA for the CDR3 is TGTGCCAGCTTGAATTGGGAATGCGGTGAGCAGTTCTTC.

This chain joins TRBV2 and TRBJ2-1; D uncertain. This CDR3 is built from 17 residues. Germline V gives CDR1 SNHLY, CDR2 FYNNEI. Trimming cost V 3 bases and J 5 bases, with 20 bases left between them. CDR3 region: CASSESPLGKKNNEQFF. The CDR3 DNA is TGTGCCAGCAGTGAGAGTCCCCTTGGGAAAAAAAACAATGAGCAGTTCTTC.

The chain couples TRBV7-8 to TRBJ1-3; 7 bases agree with TRBD1. Trimming removed 5 bases from V and 4 bases from J; junction bases left unmatched: 5. The CDR3 is 14 residues long. Looked up from germline, CDR1 is SGHVS and CDR2 is FQNEAQ. The DNA of the CDR3 is TGTGCCAGCAGCGTGACAGGGTCGGGAAACACCATATATTTT. Protein product: CASSVTGSGNTIYF.

The CDR3 here is CASRWTGGSNEQFF. The CDR3 coding sequence is TGCGCCAGCAGATGGACAGGGGGGAGCAATGAGCAGTTCTTC. J is TRBJ2-1 and V is TRBV10-2, with 10 nucleotides matching TRBD1. There are 14 residues in the CDR3. The germline V gene has CDR1 WSHSY and CDR2 SAAADI. J lost 6 bases, V lost 6 bases, and 5 bases had no gene match.

With regard to this clone: Different DNA sequences within this sample yield the same CDR3. The chain has TRBV28 and TRBJ2-7; no reliable D call. CDR1 and CDR2 (germline): MDHEN, SYDVKM. The CDR3 extends over 11 amino acids. V was shortened by 2 bases and J by 4 bases, with 3 bases between the two germline ends. The chain's CDR3 is CASSLGYEQYF. CDR3 in DNA: TGTGCCAGCAGTTTAGGATACGAGCAGTACTTC.

This rearrangement joins TRBV5-6 to TRBJ2-3, with D possibly TRBD2 on 6 matching bases. The CDR3 has 13 residues. CDR1 and CDR2 from the germline V gene are SGHDT and YYEEEE. V was pared by 4 bases and J by 5 bases, with 11 bases between. CDR3 sequence: CASSLRGGDTQYF. In DNA form, the CDR3 reads TGTGCCAGCAGCCTGAGGGGAGGAGATACGCAGTATTTT.

The genes are TRBV21-1 and TRBJ2-1; TRBD1 is the table's D call, not checked against the DNA. TRBV21-1 is labeled a pseudogene. This CDR3 is 14 amino acids long. The CDR3 is CASSFQTGPVEQFF. CDR3 in DNA: TGTGCCAGCAGCTTCCAGACAGGACCCGTTGAGCAGTTCTTC.

The CDR3 DNA follows: TGTGCCAGTAGGCCCTCCGACACCAAGGGAGCCGGGGAGCTGTTTTTT. It specifies CASRPSDTKGAGELFF. The chain has TRBV19 and TRBJ2-2, with D possibly matching TRBD2 (5 bases). The CDR3 totals 16 residues. The V and J ends lost 6 bases and 6 bases respectively, with 20 bases between them. The germline CDR1 and CDR2 sequences are LNHDA and SQIVND (reference sequence).

The chain has TRBV27 and TRBJ2-1; 11 nucleotides line up with TRBD2. Germline loops: CDR1 MNHEY, CDR2 SMNVEV (reference sequence). The CDR3 is 19 amino acids. With 5 bases clipped from V and 0 bases from J, the junction kept 12 bases outside the gene matches. This CDR3 is CASSAGTSGTLSSYNEQFF. CDR3 bases: TGTGCCAGCAGTGCCGGGACTAGCGGCACCCTGAGCTCCTACAATGAGCAGTTCTTC.

The chain uses TRBV11-2 and TRBJ2-6; tentatively, D is TRBD2 (5 bases). This CDR3 is 15 amino acids long. CDR1 SGHAT and CDR2 FQNNGV come from the germline V gene. Trimming cost V 1 base and J 2 bases, with 6 bases left between them. In DNA, the CDR3 is TGTGCCAGCAGCTTAGCGGGGACTGGGGCCAACGTCCTGACTTTC. This gives the protein CASSLAGTGANVLTF.

The V and J genes are TRBV7-8 and TRBJ2-7, with D possibly being TRBD2 (6 bases). V was clipped by 5 bases and J by 0 bases, with 17 bases between them. In germline, CDR1 is SGHVS, CDR2 FQNEAQ. This CDR3 has 16 amino acids. The CDR3 loop reads CASSPSTRTSSYEQYF. In DNA form, the CDR3 reads TGTGCCAGCAGCCCCTCGACTAGGACAAGCTCCTACGAGCAGTACTTC.

The V and J genes are TRBV9 and TRBJ1-3; 7 nucleotides match TRBD1. The germline V gene encodes CDR1 SGDLS and CDR2 YYNGEE. The CDR3 consists of 15 residues. Trimming removed 4 bases from V and 3 bases from J; junction bases left unmatched: 7. The CDR3 DNA follows: TGTGCCAGCAGCCCCAGACAGGGCGTTGGAAACACCATATATTTT. Translating gives CASSPRQGVGNTIYF.

The genes are TRBV30 and TRBJ2-1; 7 bases line up with TRBD1. Trimming at V came to 2 bases and at J to 10 bases, leaving 5 bases not matched to a gene. This CDR3 has 12 amino acids. Germline V gene data show CDR1 as GTSNPN and CDR2 as SVGIG (reference sequence). This CDR3 is CAWSFTGVEQFF. The CDR3 DNA follows: TGTGCCTGGAGTTTTACAGGGGTAGAGCAGTTCTTC.

The V and J genes are TRBV5-1 and TRBJ2-7; D tentatively fits TRBD1 or TRBD2 (5 bases each). Trimming took 3 bases from V and 5 from J, leaving 21 bases between them. The CDR3 totals 16 residues. The germline CDR1 and CDR2 sequences are SGHRS and YFSETQ. For the CDR3, the DNA is TGCGCCAGCAGCTATTACTCCGGGACGGTGAGTAACGAGCAGTACTTC. The encoded protein is CASSYYSGTVSNEQYF.

This clone was counted a single time. The chain joins TRBV27 to TRBJ2-1; 10 bases are shared with TRBD2. The CDR3 sequence is 14 residues long. Germline V gives CDR1 MNHEY, CDR2 SMNVEV (reference sequence). The V gene end was trimmed by 4 bases and the J gene end by 15 bases; junction bases not matched to a gene: 12. CDR3 sequence: CASSSSSGSNVVFF. The CDR3 DNA reads TGTGCCAGCAGTTCTTCTAGCGGGAGTAATGTGGTGTTCTTC.

This sequence joins TRBV4-1 and TRBJ1-5, with D possibly being TRBD1 (5 bases). CDR1 is MGHRA and CDR2 is YSYEKL in the germline V gene. Trimming shortened V by 0 bases and J by 4 bases, and 28 bases separated the two germline ends. The CDR3 runs to 21 residues. The CDR3 bases are TGCGCCAGCAGCCAAGAATGGGGCCTAGCAGCTCTCCCGCCCCTGAATCAGCCCCAGCATTTT. This translates into CASSQEWGLAALPPLNQPQHF.

The V call is TRBV5-8, the J call TRBJ2-7; TRBD1 agrees at 8 bases. The V and J ends lost 5 bases and 2 bases, in that order; junction bases with no gene match: 12. The CDR3 has 16 amino acids. CDR1 is SGHTS and CDR2 is YDEGEE in the germline V gene. The chain's CDR3 is CASSRGQGGLAYEQYF. CDR3 DNA: TGTGCCAGCAGTCGCGGACAGGGAGGCTTAGCCTACGAGCAGTACTTC.

The chain recombines TRBV6-1 with TRBJ2-7; D may match TRBD1 or TRBD2 (6 bases each). The CDR3 runs to 13 residues. V gave up 7 bases and J gave up 2 bases, with 12 bases separating them. The germline CDR1 and CDR2 sequences are MNHNS and SASEGT. The CDR3 spells CASKGGTAYEQYF. CDR3 bases: TGTGCCAGCAAGGGGGGCACCGCCTACGAGCAGTACTTC.

This rearrangement joins TRBV14 to TRBJ1-3; perhaps TRBD1 as D (5 bases). CDR1 and CDR2 from the germline V gene are SGHDN and FVKESK. V was trimmed by 6 bases and J by 0 bases, leaving 12 bases between them. This CDR3 contains 15 residues. CDR3 nucleotides: TGTGCCAGCAGTCATTGGACAAACTCTGGAAACACCATATATTTT. This encodes CASSHWTNSGNTIYF.

About this clone: A much larger clone differs by one base, so this may be a read error. The chain couples TRBV9 to TRBJ2-2; D might be TRBD2 (5 bases). Germline assignment: CDR1 SGDLS and CDR2 YYNGEE. The ends were cut back, 4 bases at V and 5 bases at J, with 9 bases in the middle. CDR3 length: 13 residues. The CDR3 DNA follows: TGTGCCAGCAGCCTAAGAGGGACCGGGGAGCTGTTTTTT. The encoded protein is CASSLRGTGELFF.

The chain uses TRBV10-3 and TRBJ2-3; 10 bases match TRBD2. V lost 2 bases and J lost 5; bases outside the gene matches: 7. The germline gives CDR1 ENHRY, CDR2 SYGVKD. This CDR3 is 16 amino acids long. The CDR3 nucleotides are TGTGCCATCAGTGAGACTAGCGGGACGCTTGAAGATACGCAGTATTTT. Translated, it gives CAISETSGTLEDTQYF.

This chain joins TRBV6-1 and TRBJ2-7; no clear D. The V gene lost 2 bases and the J gene lost 12 bases, with 11 bases spanning the gap. CDR1 and CDR2 (germline): MNHNS, SASEGT. This CDR3 contains 11 residues. The CDR3: CASSELGVRYF. DNA of the CDR3: TGTGCCAGCAGTGAATTGGGTGTGCGGTACTTC.

This clone has only one observation. This chain uses TRBV5-6 with TRBJ2-3; D is unresolved. Trimming left V 4 bases short and J 4 bases short, with 10 bases between. Germline V gene sequence: CDR1 SGHDT, CDR2 YYEEEE. The CDR3 runs to 13 residues. The CDR3 DNA reads TGTGCCAGCAGCCCCATTCCCGCAGATACGCAGTATTTT. As protein: CASSPIPADTQYF. Drawing the rest from reference TRBV5-6 and TRBJ2-3, the complete variable domain is DAGVTQSPTHLIKTRGQQVTLRCSPKSGHDTVSWYQQALGQGPQFIFQYYEEEERQRGNFPDRFSGHQFPNYSSELNVNALLLGDSALYLCASSPIPADTQYFGPGTRLTVL.

V usage is TRBV10-3 and J usage is TRBJ1-3; TRBD1 agrees at 7 bases. Losses at the gene ends were 6 bases for V and 0 bases for J; bases not matched to a gene: 11. This CDR3 is built from 17 residues. Germline values: CDR1 ENHRY, CDR2 SYGVKD. CDR3 protein: CAIRGQSERVSGNTIYF. CDR3 bases: TGTGCCATCAGGGGACAGAGCGAACGGGTCTCTGGAAACACCATATATTTT.

Only one count was recorded for this clone. The chain employs TRBV27 and TRBJ2-7, with D perhaps matching TRBD2 (5 bases). The CDR3 consists of 14 residues. Between the trimmed V and J ends, which lost 2 bases and 6 bases, there was a span of 14 bases. Looked up from germline, CDR1 is MNHEY and CDR2 is SMNVEV (reference sequence). Written as DNA, the CDR3 is TGTGCCAGCAGTTTAGGCGGAGCTGCGGGCGAGCAGTACTTC. Translation: CASSLGGAAGEQYF.

This clone came up once. The chain combines TRBV28 with TRBJ2-3, with TRBD2 identical over 8 bases. Germline loops: CDR1 MDHEN, CDR2 SYDVKM. The CDR3 length is 16 residues. The V gene end was trimmed by 6 bases and the J gene end by 0 bases; junction bases not matched to a gene: 8. The CDR3 region has the DNA TGTGCCAGCAGGCATACTAGCGGAATTAGCACAGATACGCAGTATTTT. It specifies CASRHTSGISTDTQYF.

This chain links TRBV7-9 with TRBJ2-5; weak D call: TRBD1 (6 bases). The end of the DNA aligns better with TRBJ2-7, so the J call may be wrong. The CDR3 covers 12 residues. Germline assignment: CDR1 SEHNR and CDR2 FQNEAQ (reference sequence). The CDR3 coding sequence is TGTGCCAGCAGCACAGGGTTCCACGAGCAGTACTTC. Amino acids: CASSTGFHEQYF.

V usage is TRBV6-1 and J usage is TRBJ1-5; perhaps TRBD1 as D (6 bases). Germline loops: CDR1 MNHNS, CDR2 SASEGT. Trimming took 3 bases from V and 1 from J, leaving 10 bases between them. This CDR3 is built from 15 residues. The CDR3 region is CASSELQGSNQPQHF. CDR3 nucleotides: TGTGCCAGCAGTGAGTTACAGGGAAGCAATCAGCCCCAGCATTTT.